Below are 29 T cell receptor beta chains sequenced from a single sample in a study of siplizumab effects on memory and regulatory T cells. Profiling relied on immunoSEQ multiplex PCR, and the TCRdb table lists in-frame clones only, not all of them. The sample contains over 100,000 clones, roughly 93% of which appear only once. The material sequenced was non-Treg CD4+ T cells sorted from blood. These receptors were collected from a human donor in good health.

This chain connects TRBV5-6 to TRBJ2-7; 10 nucleotides align to TRBD1. From germline, CDR1 is SGHDT and CDR2 YYEEEE. The V segment lost 4 bases and the J segment 5 bases; nucleotides outside the gene matches: 9. The CDR3 extends over 15 amino acids. The CDR3 coding sequence is TGTGCCAGCAGCCCGAGTGGGACAGGGGTCCACGAGCAGTACTTC. It specifies CASSPSGTGVHEQYF.

V and J are TRBV5-1 and TRBJ2-5; D possibly uses TRBD1 or TRBD2 (5 bases each). The CDR3 is made up of 13 amino acids. Germline CDR1 is SGHRS and CDR2 is YFSETQ. V was clipped by 4 bases and J by 10 bases, with 17 bases between them. Here the CDR3 reads CASSAGTPDNQYF. CDR3 sequence (DNA): TGCGCCAGCAGCGCCGGGACCCCAGATAACCAGTACTTC.

V is TRBV30 and J is TRBJ1-2, with a possible D match to TRBD1 (6 bases). CDR1 is GTSNPN and CDR2 is SVGIG in the germline V gene (reference sequence). Trimming pared 5 bases from V and 6 bases from J, leaving 16 bases between. The CDR3 extends over 13 amino acids. The DNA of the CDR3 is TGTGCCTGGGTCCAGGGGAGTCTAGATGGCTACACCTTC. Protein product: CAWVQGSLDGYTF.

V usage is TRBV12-2 and J usage is TRBJ2-1; TRBD1 is the table's D call and was not checked against the DNA. TRBV12-2 is noted as a pseudogene. The CDR3 consists of 15 residues. CDR3 coding DNA: TGTGCAAGTCGCTTATTGCAGGGGGAGGATCATGAGCAGTTCTTC. Translated: CASRLLQGEDHEQFF.

This clone occurred once. The genes are TRBV19 and TRBJ2-3, with 7 bases aligning to TRBD1. The CDR3 spans 14 residues. The J segment lost 1 base and the V segment lost 8 bases, leaving 6 bases of the junction unmatched. Germline V lookup: CDR1 LNHDA, CDR2 SQIVND (reference sequence). In DNA form, the CDR3 reads TGTGCCAGTGCTGACAGGGTAGGCACAGATACGCAGTATTTT. Translation gives CASADRVGTDTQYF.

The rearrangement links TRBV10-3 to TRBJ2-7, with D unresolved. Trimming shortened V by 0 bases and J by 5 bases, and 8 bases separated the two germline ends. Germline V gene sequence: CDR1 ENHRY, CDR2 SYGVKD. The CDR3 covers 13 residues. CDR3 amino acids: CAISESTLDEQYF. In DNA form, the CDR3 reads TGTGCCATCAGTGAGTCGACTCTCGACGAGCAGTACTTC.

The rearrangement joins TRBV6-1 to TRBJ1-1; 10 bases line up with TRBD1. Germline V gene lookup returns CDR1 MNHNS and CDR2 SASEGT. This CDR3 region has 14 residues. V was clipped by 6 bases and J by 3 bases; unmatched bases: 4. As DNA, the CDR3 is TGTGCCAGCAGGTCAGGGACAGGGGACACTGAAGCTTTCTTT. Translation gives CASRSGTGDTEAFF.

This clone came up once. The V call is TRBV5-4, the J call TRBJ1-2; D may be TRBD1 (6 bases). The CDR3 contains 15 residues. V lost 3 bases, J lost 1 base, and 13 bases lay in between. Looked up from germline, CDR1 is SGHNT and CDR2 is YYREEE (reference sequence). The CDR3 nucleotides read TGTGCCAGCAGCTCGGCCGGGACATATAACTATGGCTACACCTTC. It yields the protein CASSSAGTYNYGYTF. The full variable domain, completed using reference TRBV5-4 and TRBJ1-2, is ETGVTQSPTHLIKTRGQQVTLRCSSQSGHNTVSWYQQALGQGPQFIFQYYREEENGRGNFPPRFSGLQFPNYSSELNVNALELDDSALYLCASSSAGTYNYGYTFGSGTRLTVV.

The rearrangement uses TRBV6-5 and TRBJ2-3; D ambiguous. V shed 5 bases and J shed 6 bases, with 9 bases lying between them. The CDR3 sequence is 12 residues long. Germline V lookup: CDR1 MNHEY, CDR2 SVGAGI. This CDR3 is CASSTPGDTQYF. The CDR3 DNA follows: TGTGCCAGCAGTACGCCCGGGGATACGCAGTATTTT.

The V and J genes are TRBV4-2 and TRBJ2-4; the match to TRBD2 covers 11 bases. After removal of 2 bases from V and 6 bases from J, the junction contained 3 bases not matched to a gene. Germline lookup yields CDR1 LGHNA and CDR2 YNFKEQ. The CDR3 length is 15 residues. For the CDR3, the DNA is TGTGCCAGCAGCCAATTAGCGGGGGGGCGAAACATTCAGTACTTC. It yields the protein CASSQLAGGRNIQYF.

The V call is TRBV5-1, the J call TRBJ1-5; D remains unclear. CDR1 SGHRS and CDR2 YFSETQ come from the germline V gene. V lost 2 bases to trimming and J lost 2 bases, with 8 bases between them. This CDR3 is built from 14 residues. CDR3 in DNA: TGCGCCAGCAGCTTAGGCCCCGGCAATCAGCCCCAGCATTTT. This codes for CASSLGPGNQPQHF.

The V gene is TRBV6-5, the J gene TRBJ2-3; D perhaps matches TRBD2 (5 bases). Trimming removed 10 bases from V and 1 base from J, with 9 bases in between. The length of the CDR3 is 12 residues. Germline V CDR1 and CDR2: MNHEY, SVGAGI. The CDR3 region is CATSGGTDTQYF. In DNA, the CDR3 is TGTGCCACGTCCGGGGGCACAGATACGCAGTATTTT.

The gene calls are TRBV7-9 and TRBJ2-7, with D perhaps TRBD1 or TRBD2 (6 bases each). CDR1 is SEHNR and CDR2 is FQNEAQ in the germline V gene (reference sequence). This CDR3 spans 16 amino acids. V lost 5 bases, J lost 1 base, and 18 bases lay in between. The CDR3 spells CASSPTPRGLSYEQYF. CDR3 DNA: TGTGCCAGCAGCCCCACTCCACGGGGGCTTTCCTACGAGCAGTACTTC.

The chain links TRBV5-6 to TRBJ1-5, with TRBD1 matching 7 bases. The CDR3 totals 15 residues. Germline values: CDR1 SGHDT, CDR2 YYEEEE. The trim removed 4 bases at V and 3 bases at J, leaving 7 bases unmatched. The CDR3: CASSRRTGNNQPQHF. CDR3 bases: TGTGCCAGCAGCCGGCGGACAGGAAACAATCAGCCCCAGCATTTT. The whole variable domain, filled in from reference TRBV5-6 and TRBJ1-5, reads DAGVTQSPTHLIKTRGQQVTLRCSPKSGHDTVSWYQQALGQGPQFIFQYYEEEERQRGNFPDRFSGHQFPNYSSELNVNALLLGDSALYLCASSRRTGNNQPQHFGDGTRLSIL.

This clone has just one count. This rearrangement joins TRBV7-3 to TRBJ2-2; D is undetermined. Trimming took off 5 bases at V and 2 bases at J, with 3 bases between the two ends. The CDR3 has 12 residues. Germline CDR1 reads SGHTA; CDR2 reads FQGTGA. The CDR3 region is CASSRNTGELFF. The CDR3 nucleotides are TGTGCCAGCAGCCGAAACACCGGGGAGCTGTTTTTT. The full variable domain, its missing parts supplied by reference TRBV7-3 and TRBJ2-2, is GAGVSQTPSNKVTEKGKYVELRCDPISGHTALYWYRQSLGQGPEFLIYFQGTGAADDSGLPNDRFFAVRPEGSVSTLKIQRTERGDSAVYLCASSRNTGELFFGEGSRLTVL.

V is TRBV6-5 and J is TRBJ1-2; D remains unclear. V was shortened by 0 bases and J by 4 bases, with 6 bases between the two germline ends. The CDR3 sequence is 13 residues long. Germline V gene data show CDR1 as MNHEY and CDR2 as SVGAGI. CDR3 in amino acids: CASSYSGGYGYTF. The CDR3 nucleotides are TGTGCCAGCAGTTACTCCGGCGGCTATGGCTACACCTTC.

The chain joins TRBV5-4 to TRBJ1-5, with 7 bases that match TRBD1. Germline CDR1 is SGHNT and CDR2 is YYREEE (reference sequence). The CDR3 has 14 residues. Trimming took 0 bases from V and 6 from J; bases not matched to a gene: 3. This chain's CDR3 is CASSLEGGGQPQHF. CDR3 in DNA: TGTGCCAGCAGCTTGGAAGGGGGCGGTCAGCCCCAGCATTTT.

V gene TRBV5-1 combines with J gene TRBJ1-2; 7 nucleotides align to TRBD1. The CDR3 has 14 amino acids. Trimming took 4 bases from V and 2 from J; bases not matched to a gene: 5. The germline V gene has CDR1 SGHRS and CDR2 YFSETQ. DNA for the CDR3: TGCGCCAGCAGCGAGATACAGGGGAACTATGGCTACACCTTC. It is translated as CASSEIQGNYGYTF.

CDR3 sequence reads: CASSESGDWGQVPREQYF. CDR3 nucleotide sequence: TGCGCCAGCAGTGAGTCGGGCGACTGGGGACAGGTCCCTCGCGAGCAGTACTTC. V is TRBV10-1 and J is TRBJ2-7, with 8 bases matching TRBD1. V trimming: 0 bases; J trimming: 6 bases; junction bases outside the gene matches: 16. CDR3 length equals 18 residues. The germline CDR1 and CDR2 sequences are WNHNN and SYGVQD (reference sequence).

The gene calls are TRBV6-4 and TRBJ1-2; D may be TRBD1 (6 bases). There are 17 residues in the CDR3. Germline V gene lookup returns CDR1 MRHNA and CDR2 SNTAGT. The ends were cut back, 1 base at V and 6 bases at J, with 21 bases in the middle. The CDR3 reads CASSDLGGATSMHGYTF. CDR3 DNA sequence: TGTGCCAGCAGTGACTTAGGGGGAGCCACCTCGATGCATGGCTACACCTTC.

The rearrangement uses TRBV7-3 and TRBJ2-5, with unresolved D. Between the trimmed V and J ends, which lost 5 bases and 4 bases, there was a span of 11 bases. Looked up from germline, CDR1 is SGHTA and CDR2 is FQGTGA. This CDR3 region has 13 residues. Here the CDR3 reads CASSGRPGETQYF. Here the CDR3 DNA reads TGTGCCAGCAGCGGGCGTCCGGGAGAGACCCAGTACTTC. The variable domain in full, with the rest retrieved from reference TRBV7-3 and TRBJ2-5, is GAGVSQTPSNKVTEKGKYVELRCDPISGHTALYWYRQSLGQGPEFLIYFQGTGAADDSGLPNDRFFAVRPEGSVSTLKIQRTERGDSAVYLCASSGRPGETQYFGPGTRLLVL.

The chain is built from TRBV9 and TRBJ2-2, with 12 nucleotides matching TRBD1. The CDR3 totals 17 residues. Trimming cost V 2 bases and J 6 bases; bases outside gene matches: 8. Germline loops: CDR1 SGDLS, CDR2 YYNGEE. The CDR3 region is CASSVYLGTGGPGELFF. DNA for the CDR3: TGTGCCAGCAGCGTTTATTTGGGGACAGGGGGCCCCGGGGAGCTGTTTTTT.

The chain is built from TRBV6-5 and TRBJ1-5; unclear D gene. Germline assignment: CDR1 MNHEY and CDR2 SVGAGI. This CDR3 comprises 13 residues. Trimming cost V 8 bases and J 4 bases, with 12 bases left between them. Written as DNA, the CDR3 is TGTGCCAGCGGGAACGTTAGGAATCAGCCCCAGCATTTT. Its protein is CASGNVRNQPQHF.

The chain joins TRBV6-1 to TRBJ1-1; 7 bases map to TRBD1. Germline CDR1 and CDR2: MNHNS and SASEGT. This CDR3 has 15 amino acids. V was clipped by 6 bases and J by 3 bases; unmatched bases: 10. For the CDR3, the DNA is TGTGCCAGCAGGTTCACAGGGGCCGGGGACACTGAAGCTTTCTTT. As protein: CASRFTGAGDTEAFF.

This chain links TRBV4-1 with TRBJ1-6; D might be TRBD1 (5 bases). V dropped 0 bases and J dropped 2 bases, with 17 bases sitting between them. Germline V lookup: CDR1 MGHRA, CDR2 YSYEKL. The CDR3 is made up of 19 amino acids. The CDR3 reads CASSQEGTGPTTYNSPLHF. Here the CDR3 DNA reads TGCGCCAGCAGCCAAGAAGGTACAGGACCGACGACCTATAATTCACCCCTCCACTTT.

In its sample, this clone was seen once. J is TRBJ1-2 and V is TRBV4-3; a possible D gene is TRBD1 (5 bases). The length of the CDR3 is 14 residues. Germline CDR1 LGHNA, CDR2 YSLEER. Deletions cut 1 base from V and 4 bases from J, with 10 bases between. The CDR3 DNA follows: TGCGCCAGCAGCCAAGTAAAGGGGCCCTATGGCTACACCTTC. It specifies CASSQVKGPYGYTF.

The chain links TRBV28 to TRBJ2-2, with D perhaps matching TRBD1 (6 bases). The CDR3 runs to 14 residues. Germline loops: CDR1 MDHEN, CDR2 SYDVKM. V lost 7 bases to trimming and J lost 3 bases, with 12 bases between them. This chain's CDR3 is CASTTGDYTGELFF. CDR3 bases: TGTGCCAGCACGACAGGCGACTACACCGGGGAGCTGTTTTTT.

The CDR3 sequence is CASSPSGGKEVEYF. The DNA for the CDR3 is TGTGCCAGCTCACCGAGCGGGGGTAAAGAGGTAGAGTACTTC. The V gene is TRBV18, the J gene TRBJ2-5; 8 positions agree with TRBD2. Looked up from germline, CDR1 is KGHSH and CDR2 is LQKENI. This CDR3 has 14 amino acids. Losses at the gene ends were 3 bases for V and 12 bases for J; bases not matched to a gene: 12. The whole variable domain, remainder taken from reference TRBV18 and TRBJ2-5, is NAGVMQNPRHLVRRRGQEARLRCSPMKGHSHVYWYRQLPEEGLKFMVYLQKENIIDESGMPKERFSAEFPKEGPSILRIQQVVRGDSAAYFCASSPSGGKEVEYFGPGTRLLVL.

This clone appeared once. The V gene is TRBV4-1, the J gene TRBJ2-7; D may be TRBD1 or TRBD2 (7 bases each). Germline assignment: CDR1 MGHRA and CDR2 YSYEKL. The CDR3 sequence is 14 residues long. V was trimmed by 3 bases and J by 6 bases, leaving 15 bases between them. This CDR3 is CASSQETRGGEQYF. The CDR3 DNA reads TGCGCCAGCAGCCAGGAAACCAGGGGGGGCGAGCAGTACTTC.